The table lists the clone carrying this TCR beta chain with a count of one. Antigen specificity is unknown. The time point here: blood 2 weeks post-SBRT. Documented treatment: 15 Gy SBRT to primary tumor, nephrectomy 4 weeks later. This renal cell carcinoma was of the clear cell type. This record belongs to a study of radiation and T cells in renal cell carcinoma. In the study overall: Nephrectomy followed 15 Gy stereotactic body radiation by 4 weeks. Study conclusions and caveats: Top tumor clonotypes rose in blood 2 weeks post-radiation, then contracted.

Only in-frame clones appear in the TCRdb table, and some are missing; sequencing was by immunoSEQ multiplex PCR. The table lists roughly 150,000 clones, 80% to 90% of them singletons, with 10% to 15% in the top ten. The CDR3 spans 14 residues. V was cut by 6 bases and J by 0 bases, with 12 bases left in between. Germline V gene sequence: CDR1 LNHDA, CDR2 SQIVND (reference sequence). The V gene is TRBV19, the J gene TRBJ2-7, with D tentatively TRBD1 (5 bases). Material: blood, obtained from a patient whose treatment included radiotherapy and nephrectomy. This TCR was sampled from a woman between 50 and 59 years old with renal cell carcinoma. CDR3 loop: CASSGFGASYEQYF. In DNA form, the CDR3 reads TGTGCCAGTAGCGGATTTGGGGCCTCCTACGAGCAGTACTTC.